The text below deals with one T cell receptor beta chain. Data came from immunoSEQ multiplex PCR; TCRdb stores just in-frame clones and leaves some out. The data show about 53,000 clones, about nine tenths seen once. These data belong to a study of T cell changes during pregnancy in multiple sclerosis. The CDR3 is 14 residues long. Germline CDR1 and CDR2: SGHNT and YENEEA. Unmatched junction bases numbered 7, after V lost 5 bases and J lost 7 bases. Here the sequenced sample was CD4+ T cells from peripheral blood mononuclear cells, taken in the third trimester of pregnancy. The gene calls are TRBV11-3 and TRBJ2-7, with 11 nucleotides matching TRBD1. The origin of this receptor is a female donor with multiple sclerosis, enrolled in a pregnancy study. The CDR3 loop is CASSQDRGLGEQYF. CDR3 DNA: TGTGCCAGCAGCCAGGACAGGGGGCTGGGTGAGCAGTACTTC.